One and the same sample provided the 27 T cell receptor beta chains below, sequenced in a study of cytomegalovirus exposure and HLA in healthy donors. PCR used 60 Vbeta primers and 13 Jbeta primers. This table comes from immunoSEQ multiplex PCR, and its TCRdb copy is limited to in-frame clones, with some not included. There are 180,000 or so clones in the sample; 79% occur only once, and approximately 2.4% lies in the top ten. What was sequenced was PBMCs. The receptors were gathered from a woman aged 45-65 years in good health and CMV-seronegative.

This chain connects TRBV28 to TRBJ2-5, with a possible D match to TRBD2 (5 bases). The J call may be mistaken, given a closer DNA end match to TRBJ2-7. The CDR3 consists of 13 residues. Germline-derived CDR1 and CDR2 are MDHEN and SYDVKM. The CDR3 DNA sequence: TGTGCCAGCAGTTTAGTGGGAGCCTACGAGCAGTACTTC. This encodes CASSLVGAYEQYF.

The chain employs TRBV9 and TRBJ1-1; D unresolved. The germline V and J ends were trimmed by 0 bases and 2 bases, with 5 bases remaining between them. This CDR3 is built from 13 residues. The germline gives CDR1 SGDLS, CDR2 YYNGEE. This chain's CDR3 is CASSVVANTEAFF. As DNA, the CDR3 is TGTGCCAGCAGCGTAGTGGCAAACACTGAAGCTTTCTTT.

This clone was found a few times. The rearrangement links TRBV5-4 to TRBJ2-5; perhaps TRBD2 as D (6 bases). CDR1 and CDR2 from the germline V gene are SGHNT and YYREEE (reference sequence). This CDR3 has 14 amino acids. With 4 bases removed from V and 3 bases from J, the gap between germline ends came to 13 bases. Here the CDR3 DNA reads TGTGCCAGCAGCACCCCGACTAGTAAAGAGACCCAGTACTTC. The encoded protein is CASSTPTSKETQYF.

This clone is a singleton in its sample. The CDR3 nucleotides are TGTGCCAGCGGGGGACCGGGGGACAGGGGGTTTTGGAGGGAAAAACTGTTTTTT. It is translated as CASGGPGDRGFWREKLFF. This sequence joins TRBV27 and TRBJ1-4; 11 nucleotides line up with TRBD1. The germline V gene has CDR1 MNHEY and CDR2 SMNVEV (reference sequence). This CDR3 region has 18 residues. J lost 8 bases, V lost 8 bases, and 19 bases had no gene match.

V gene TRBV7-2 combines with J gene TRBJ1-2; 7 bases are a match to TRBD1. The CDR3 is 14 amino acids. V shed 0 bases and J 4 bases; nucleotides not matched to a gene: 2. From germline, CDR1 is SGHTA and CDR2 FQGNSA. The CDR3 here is CASSLADRAYGYTF. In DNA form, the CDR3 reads TGTGCCAGCAGCTTAGCCGACAGGGCCTATGGCTACACCTTC.

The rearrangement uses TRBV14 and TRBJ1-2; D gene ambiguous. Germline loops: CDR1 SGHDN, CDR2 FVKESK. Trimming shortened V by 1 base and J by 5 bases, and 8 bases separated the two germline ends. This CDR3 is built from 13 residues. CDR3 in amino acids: CASSQVSGYGYTF. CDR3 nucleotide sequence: TGTGCCAGCAGCCAAGTTAGCGGTTATGGCTACACCTTC.

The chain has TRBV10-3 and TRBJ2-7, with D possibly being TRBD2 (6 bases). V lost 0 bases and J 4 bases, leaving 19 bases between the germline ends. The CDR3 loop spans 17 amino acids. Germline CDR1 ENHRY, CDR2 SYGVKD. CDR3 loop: CAISESLAVGREYEQYF. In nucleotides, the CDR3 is TGTGCCATCAGTGAGTCGTTAGCGGTCGGACGTGAGTACGAGCAGTACTTC.

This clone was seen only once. CDR3 amino acids: CASSRTSANEQFF. The CDR3 DNA follows: TGTGCCAGCAGCCGGACTAGCGCCAATGAGCAGTTCTTC. V usage is TRBV14 and J usage is TRBJ2-1; TRBD2 matches at 9 bases. V was pared by 4 bases and J by 6 bases, with 1 base of the junction left unmatched. Germline V gene sequence: CDR1 SGHDN, CDR2 FVKESK. CDR3 length equals 13 residues.

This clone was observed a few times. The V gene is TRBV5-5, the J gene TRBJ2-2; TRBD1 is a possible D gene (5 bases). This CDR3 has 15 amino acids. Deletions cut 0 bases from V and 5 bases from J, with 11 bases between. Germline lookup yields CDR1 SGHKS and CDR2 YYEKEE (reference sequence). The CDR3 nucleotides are TGTGCCAGCAGCTTGGCCAGGGCCGGAACCGGGGAGCTGTTTTTT. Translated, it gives CASSLARAGTGELFF.

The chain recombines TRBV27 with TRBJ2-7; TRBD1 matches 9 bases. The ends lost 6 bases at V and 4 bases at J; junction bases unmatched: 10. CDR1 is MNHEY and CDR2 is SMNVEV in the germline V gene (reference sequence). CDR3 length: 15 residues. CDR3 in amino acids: CASSSFGTGMYEQYF. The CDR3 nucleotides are TGTGCCAGCAGCTCATTCGGGACAGGGATGTACGAGCAGTACTTC.

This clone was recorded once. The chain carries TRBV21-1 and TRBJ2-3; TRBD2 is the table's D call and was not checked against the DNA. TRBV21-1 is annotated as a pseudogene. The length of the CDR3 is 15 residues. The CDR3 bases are TGTGCCAGCAGCCGTGCAGCGGGTATCACAGATACGCAGTATTTT. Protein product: CASSRAAGITDTQYF.

This CDR3 reads CASSPRQGAGNEKLFF. In DNA form, the CDR3 reads TGTGCCAGCTCACCCCGACAGGGGGCGGGGAATGAAAAACTGTTTTTT. The chain has TRBV18 and TRBJ1-4, with 10 bases identical to TRBD1. The J segment lost 5 bases and the V segment lost 3 bases, leaving 6 bases of the junction unmatched. Germline V lookup: CDR1 KGHSH, CDR2 LQKENI. The CDR3 runs to 16 residues.

Written as DNA, the CDR3 is TGCGCCAGCAGCTCCAAAGGGACAGGAGGCGAGCAGTACTTC. The encoded protein is CASSSKGTGGEQYF. V usage is TRBV5-1 and J usage is TRBJ2-7; 8 bases map to TRBD1. The junction had 8 bases not matched to a gene; V was cut back by 3 bases and J by 6 bases. Germline lookup yields CDR1 SGHRS and CDR2 YFSETQ. The CDR3 length is 14 residues. Looking up the rest from reference TRBV5-1 and TRBJ2-7 gives the full variable domain: KAGVTQTPRYLIKTRGQQVTLSCSPISGHRSVSWYQQTPGQGLQFLFEYFSETQRNKGNFPGRFSGRQFSNSRSEMNVSTLELGDSALYLCASSSKGTGGEQYFGPGTRLTVT.

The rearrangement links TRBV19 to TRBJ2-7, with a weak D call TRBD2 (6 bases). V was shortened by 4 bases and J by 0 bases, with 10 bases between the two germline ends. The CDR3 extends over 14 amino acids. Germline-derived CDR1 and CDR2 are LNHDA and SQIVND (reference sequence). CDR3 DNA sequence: TGTGCCAGTAGTAGCGGGACGAGCTCCTACGAGCAGTACTTC. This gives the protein CASSSGTSSYEQYF.

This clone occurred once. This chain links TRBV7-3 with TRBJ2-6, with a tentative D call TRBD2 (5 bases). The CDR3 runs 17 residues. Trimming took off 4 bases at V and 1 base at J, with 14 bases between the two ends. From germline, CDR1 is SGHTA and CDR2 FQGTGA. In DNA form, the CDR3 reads TGTGCCAGCAGCTCGGGGTCTCAGGTATCTGGGGCCAACGTCCTGACTTTC. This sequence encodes CASSSGSQVSGANVLTF.

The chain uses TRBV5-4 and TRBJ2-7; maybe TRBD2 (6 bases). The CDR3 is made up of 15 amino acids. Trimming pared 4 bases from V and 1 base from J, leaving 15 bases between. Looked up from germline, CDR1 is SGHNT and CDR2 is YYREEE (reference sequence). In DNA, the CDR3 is TGTGCCAGCAGCACGGCTAGCGATCCATCCTACGAGCAGTACTTC. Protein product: CASSTASDPSYEQYF.

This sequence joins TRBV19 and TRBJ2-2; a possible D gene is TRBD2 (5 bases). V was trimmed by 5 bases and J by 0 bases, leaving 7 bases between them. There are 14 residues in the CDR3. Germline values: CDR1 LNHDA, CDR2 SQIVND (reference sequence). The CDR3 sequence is CASSPGSNTGELFF. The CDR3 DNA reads TGTGCCAGTAGTCCGGGGTCGAACACCGGGGAGCTGTTTTTT.

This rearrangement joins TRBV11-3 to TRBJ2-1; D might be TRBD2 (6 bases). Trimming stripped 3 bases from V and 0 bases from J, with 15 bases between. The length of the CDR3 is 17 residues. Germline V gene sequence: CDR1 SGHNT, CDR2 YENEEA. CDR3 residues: CASSLVVGGSSYNEQFF. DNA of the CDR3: TGTGCCAGCAGCTTGGTGGTCGGGGGTAGCTCCTACAATGAGCAGTTCTTC.

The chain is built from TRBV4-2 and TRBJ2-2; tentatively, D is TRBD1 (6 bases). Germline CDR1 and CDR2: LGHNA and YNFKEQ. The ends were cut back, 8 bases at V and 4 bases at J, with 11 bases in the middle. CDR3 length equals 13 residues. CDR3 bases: TGTGCCAGCGCCGGGGACACCACCGGGGAGCTGTTTTTT. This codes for CASAGDTTGELFF.

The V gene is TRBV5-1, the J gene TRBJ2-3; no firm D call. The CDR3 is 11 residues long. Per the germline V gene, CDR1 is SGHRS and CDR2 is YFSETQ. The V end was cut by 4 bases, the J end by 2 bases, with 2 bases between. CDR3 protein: CASSLTDTQYF. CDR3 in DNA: TGCGCCAGCAGCCTCACAGATACGCAGTATTTT.

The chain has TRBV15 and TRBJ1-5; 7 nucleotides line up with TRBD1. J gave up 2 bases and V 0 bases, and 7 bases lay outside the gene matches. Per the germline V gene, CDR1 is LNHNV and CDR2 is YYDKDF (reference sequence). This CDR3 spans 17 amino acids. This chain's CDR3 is CATSRDEGARGNQPQHF. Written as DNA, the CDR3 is TGTGCCACCAGCAGAGATGAGGGGGCCAGGGGCAATCAGCCCCAGCATTTT.

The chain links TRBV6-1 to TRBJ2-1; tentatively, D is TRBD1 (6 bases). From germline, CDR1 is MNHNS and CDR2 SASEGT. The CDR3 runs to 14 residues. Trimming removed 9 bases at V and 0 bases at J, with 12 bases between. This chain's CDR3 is CASFQGSSYNEQFF. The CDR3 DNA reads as TGTGCCAGTTTTCAGGGGAGCTCCTACAATGAGCAGTTCTTC.

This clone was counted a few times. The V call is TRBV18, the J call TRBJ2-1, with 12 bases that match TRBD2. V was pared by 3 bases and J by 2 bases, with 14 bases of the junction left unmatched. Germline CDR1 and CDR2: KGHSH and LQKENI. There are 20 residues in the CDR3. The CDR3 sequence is CASSPGALRLAGDPYNEQFF. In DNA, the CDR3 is TGTGCCAGCTCACCGGGGGCCCTTCGACTAGCGGGGGATCCCTACAATGAGCAGTTCTTC. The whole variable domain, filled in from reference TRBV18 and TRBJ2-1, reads NAGVMQNPRHLVRRRGQEARLRCSPMKGHSHVYWYRQLPEEGLKFMVYLQKENIIDESGMPKERFSAEFPKEGPSILRIQQVVRGDSAAYFCASSPGALRLAGDPYNEQFFGPGTRLTVL.

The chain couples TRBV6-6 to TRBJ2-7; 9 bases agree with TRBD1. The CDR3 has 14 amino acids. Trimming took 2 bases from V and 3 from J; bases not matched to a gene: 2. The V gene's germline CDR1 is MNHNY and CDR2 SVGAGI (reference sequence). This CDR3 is CASSYVDRGYEQYF. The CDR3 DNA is TGTGCCAGCAGTTACGTGGACAGGGGCTACGAGCAGTACTTC.

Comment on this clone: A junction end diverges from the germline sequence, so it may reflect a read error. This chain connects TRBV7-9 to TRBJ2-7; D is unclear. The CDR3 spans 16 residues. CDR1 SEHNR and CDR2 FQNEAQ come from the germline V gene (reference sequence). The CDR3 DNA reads TGTTCCAGCAGTCAACGGCCATCCGGCAGGACCTACGAGCAGTACTTC. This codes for CSSSQRPSGRTYEQYF.

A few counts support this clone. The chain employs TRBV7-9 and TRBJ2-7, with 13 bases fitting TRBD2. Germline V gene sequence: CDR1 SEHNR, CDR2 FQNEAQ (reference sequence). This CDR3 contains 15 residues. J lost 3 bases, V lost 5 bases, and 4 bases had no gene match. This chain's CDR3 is CASSPTSGRGYEQYF. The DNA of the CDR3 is TGTGCCAGCAGCCCAACTAGCGGGAGGGGCTACGAGCAGTACTTC.

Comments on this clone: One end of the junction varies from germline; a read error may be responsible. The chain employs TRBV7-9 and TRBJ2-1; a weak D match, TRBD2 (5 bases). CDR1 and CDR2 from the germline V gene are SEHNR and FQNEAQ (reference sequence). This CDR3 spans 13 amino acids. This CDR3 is CSSSLRADNEQFF. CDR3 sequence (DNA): TGTTCCAGCAGCTTACGAGCGGACAATGAGCAGTTCTTC.